A selection of T cell receptor beta chains follows, all from one sample in a study of cytomegalovirus exposure and HLA in healthy donors. Sequenced by immunoSEQ multiplex PCR; TCRdb stores in-frame clones only, minus some. The data show 160,000 or so clones, about 77% seen once. Source material: PBMCs. Receptors originate from a man aged 60 to 75 in good health and CMV-seronegative. Both conserved end residues are part of each CDR3. D genes are given only for firm matches. Expanded clones are given a class, and other clones once, few, many or no size at all.

TRBV10-3	once	TRBD1	TRBJ1-3	CAISESRQGALGNTIYF	TGTGCCATCAGCGAGTCGAGGCAGGGGGCGCTTGGAAACACCATATATTTT
TRBV5-6	once	TRBD2	TRBJ2-1	CASSLAASGKAREQFF	TGTGCCAGCAGCTTGGCTGCTAGCGGGAAGGCACGGGAGCAGTTCTTC
TRBV10-3	once	TRBD2	TRBJ2-5	CAISGQLAGVPETQYF	TGTGCCATCAGTGGCCAACTAGCGGGAGTCCCGGAGACCCAGTACTTC
TRBV7-9	.	.	TRBJ1-5	CASSLQGPNQPQHF	TGTGCCAGCAGCTTACAGGGTCCCAATCAGCCCCAGCATTTT
TRBV6-4	.	.	TRBJ1-1	CAIATGTGCGTEAFF	TGTGCCATCGCTACGGGAACCGGGTGTGGCACTGAAGCTTTCTTT
TRBV6-5	.	.	TRBJ2-1	CASREEAPYNEQFF	TGTGCCAGTCGTGAGGAGGCCCCTTACAATGAGCAGTTCTTC
TRBV2	.	.	TRBJ1-4	CASSEALGGFGEKLFF	TGTGCCAGCAGTGAAGCGTTGGGAGGGTTCGGCGAAAAACTGTTTTTT
TRBV28	few	TRBD2	TRBJ2-3	CASSGGLAGVGDTQYF	TGTGCCAGCAGTGGGGGACTAGCGGGAGTTGGAGATACGCAGTATTTT
TRBV2	.	.	TRBJ2-7	CASSDLGPEQYF	TGTGCCAGCAGTGATTTGGGGCCCGAGCAGTACTTC
TRBV4-3	.	.	TRBJ2-2	CASSPQIGAGTGELFF	TGCGCCAGCAGCCCCCAAATAGGGGCCGGCACCGGGGAGCTGTTTTTT
TRBV7-9	.	.	TRBJ2-3	CASSLRRGTSTDTQYF	TGTGCCAGCAGCTTACGTCGGGGGACTAGCACAGATACGCAGTATTTT
TRBV5-1	.	.	TRBJ2-1	CASAAVRDNEQFF	TGCGCCAGCGCCGCCGTGCGGGATAATGAGCAGTTCTTC
TRBV4-3	.	TRBD1	TRBJ2-7	CASSHRTGDYEQYF	TGCGCCAGCAGCCACCGGACAGGGGACTACGAGCAGTACTTC
TRBV5-1	few	.	TRBJ2-7	CASSFLPTKGYEQYF	TGCGCCAGCAGCTTCCTCCCAACTAAAGGCTACGAGCAGTACTTC
TRBV10-2	.	TRBD2	TRBJ2-3	CASSDFLTSGRSTDTQYF	TGCGCCAGCAGTGACTTTTTAACTAGCGGGAGAAGCACAGATACGCAGTATTTT
TRBV29-1	.	.	TRBJ2-7	CSVGYGTASSYEQYF	TGCAGCGTGGGGTACGGGACTGCCAGCTCCTACGAGCAGTACTTC
TRBV19	.	TRBD1	TRBJ1-2	CASSIAQTGAAGYTF	TGTGCCAGTAGTATAGCCCAGACAGGGGCGGCTGGCTACACCTTC
TRBV4-3	.	.	TRBJ2-7	CASSQNPGESRYF	TGCGCCAGCAGCCAAAATCCAGGGGAGAGCAGGTACTTC
TRBV6-7	.	TRBD2	TRBJ2-7	CASSYSILREGHTEQYF	TGTGCCAGCAGTTACTCGATTTTGCGGGAGGGCCATACCGAGCAGTACTTC
TRBV5-4	.	TRBD2	TRBJ2-3	CASSFKAGGLTDTQYF	TGTGCCAGCAGCTTTAAAGCGGGGGGCCTCACAGATACGCAGTATTTT
TRBV6-6	.	TRBD1	TRBJ1-1	CASSRDRGGVAFF	TGTGCCAGCAGTAGAGACAGGGGAGGGGTAGCTTTCTTT
TRBV5-8	.	.	TRBJ1-1	CASSLAPFRTGNTEAFF	TGTGCCAGCAGCCTTGCGCCATTTCGAACGGGGAACACTGAAGCTTTCTTT
TRBV4-3	.	TRBD2	TRBJ2-7	CASSQGRGGLYEQYF	TGCGCCAGCAGCCAAGGGCGCGGGGGTCTCTACGAGCAGTACTTC
TRBV5-8	.	TRBD1	TRBJ2-1	CASSLADRSVVNEQFF	TGTGCCAGCAGCTTGGCGGACAGGAGTGTGGTCAATGAGCAGTTCTTC